These 9 T cell receptor beta chains share one sample of origin, sequenced in a study of shared clonotypes between healthy human individuals. Data came from immunoSEQ multiplex PCR; TCRdb stores just in-frame clones and leaves some out. The table shows around 2,000,000 clones, with roughly 96% occurring only once. What was sequenced was naive CD4+ T cells sorted from blood. Subset denoted: CD45RA+ positively selected. The receptors originated from a young man in good health.

V is TRBV2 and J is TRBJ1-1; D is undetermined. Per the germline V gene, CDR1 is SNHLY and CDR2 is FYNNEI. The CDR3 has 14 amino acids. V was trimmed by 3 bases and J by 9 bases, leaving 17 bases between them. The CDR3 coding sequence is TGTGCCAGCAGTGAGTTTGACATCGATTCGCAAGCTTTCTTT. Translation: CASSEFDIDSQAFF. Full variable domain (rest looked up from reference TRBV2 and TRBJ1-1): EPEVTQTPSHQVTQMGQEVILRCVPISNHLYFYWYRQILGQKVEFLVSFYNNEISEKSEIFDDQFSVERPDGSNFTLKIRSTKLEDSAMYFCASSEFDIDSQAFFGQGTRLTVV.

The table lists this clone with a count of one. This chain joins TRBV4-1 and TRBJ2-3; 9 bases map to TRBD2. The CDR3 covers 15 residues. The V and J ends lost 4 bases and 6 bases, in that order; junction bases with no gene match: 8. Germline-derived CDR1 and CDR2 are MGHRA and YSYEKL. In nucleotides, the CDR3 is TGCGCCAGCAGCCGACTAGCGGAAGCCCGGGATACGCAGTATTTT. It encodes CASSRLAEARDTQYF.

This chain uses TRBV7-6 with TRBJ2-5, with D maybe TRBD2 (5 bases). The CDR3 covers 17 residues. Trimming removed 1 base from V and 4 bases from J, with 19 bases in between. Germline loops: CDR1 SGHVS, CDR2 FNYEAQ. The CDR3 region has the DNA TGTGCCAGCAGCTTAGGTCGGTATTCTTCCGGAGGAGAGACCCAGTACTTC. Translated: CASSLGRYSSGGETQYF. Supplemented by reference TRBV7-6 and TRBJ2-5, the full variable domain reads GAGVSQSPRYKVTKRGQDVALRCDPISGHVSLYWYRQALGQGPEFLTYFNYEAQQDKSGLPNDRFSAERPEGSISTLTIQRTEQRDSAMYRCASSLGRYSSGGETQYFGPGTRLLVL.

V and J are TRBV2 and TRBJ2-3, with 10 bases aligning to TRBD2. CDR1 is SNHLY and CDR2 is FYNNEI in the germline V gene. V was pared by 6 bases and J by 7 bases, with 22 bases of the junction left unmatched. The CDR3 length is 19 residues. The CDR3 spells CASRKVPSGGQIGGYTQYF. DNA of the CDR3: TGTGCCAGCAGGAAGGTCCCTAGCGGGGGCCAAATCGGGGGTTATACGCAGTATTTT. Supplemented by reference TRBV2 and TRBJ2-3, the full variable domain reads EPEVTQTPSHQVTQMGQEVILRCVPISNHLYFYWYRQILGQKVEFLVSFYNNEISEKSEIFDDQFSVERPDGSNFTLKIRSTKLEDSAMYFCASRKVPSGGQIGGYTQYFGPGTRLTVL.

V gene TRBV4-2 combines with J gene TRBJ1-2; possibly TRBD1 for D (6 bases). The V end lost 3 bases, the J end lost 8 bases, and 16 bases lay between the germline ends. Germline CDR1 LGHNA, CDR2 YNFKEQ. The CDR3 totals 14 residues. CDR3 loop: CASSQLRQESGYTF. CDR3 nucleotides: TGTGCCAGCAGCCAGCTCAGACAGGAGTCGGGCTACACCTTC.

V usage is TRBV18 and J usage is TRBJ1-2; a weak D match, TRBD1 (6 bases). CDR3 length equals 16 residues. The V end was cut by 6 bases, the J end by 3 bases, with 20 bases between. Germline assignment: CDR1 KGHSH and CDR2 LQKENI. The CDR3 sequence: CASSTSGSKGDYGYTF. The CDR3 DNA reads TGTGCCAGCTCCACTTCCGGCTCCAAGGGGGACTATGGCTACACCTTC.

The chain uses TRBV5-1 and TRBJ2-3, with a weak D call TRBD2 (6 bases). Trimming stripped 5 bases from V and 1 base from J, with 8 bases between. In germline, CDR1 is SGHRS, CDR2 YFSETQ. The length of the CDR3 is 13 residues. The CDR3 reads CASREGGTDTQYF. The CDR3 region has the DNA TGCGCCAGCAGGGAGGGCGGCACAGATACGCAGTATTTT.

The chain joins TRBV2 to TRBJ1-5; TRBD1 might be the D (5 bases). V lost 3 bases and J 5 bases, leaving 11 bases between the germline ends. This CDR3 has 14 residues. Germline lookup yields CDR1 SNHLY and CDR2 FYNNEI. The CDR3 reads CASSDQGGDQPQHF. The CDR3 bases are TGTGCCAGCAGTGATCAGGGAGGGGATCAGCCCCAGCATTTT. The variable domain in full, with the rest retrieved from reference TRBV2 and TRBJ1-5, is EPEVTQTPSHQVTQMGQEVILRCVPISNHLYFYWYRQILGQKVEFLVSFYNNEISEKSEIFDDQFSVERPDGSNFTLKIRSTKLEDSAMYFCASSDQGGDQPQHFGDGTRLSIL.

To note about this clone: This sample includes further DNA sequences coding for the same CDR3. V usage is TRBV10-2 and J usage is TRBJ2-5, with D possibly being TRBD1 (5 bases). The germline gives CDR1 WSHSY, CDR2 SAAADI. Trimming took 4 bases from V and 1 from J, leaving 7 bases between them. The CDR3 runs to 13 residues. The CDR3 sequence is CASSGQIQETQYF. CDR3 DNA: TGCGCCAGCAGTGGACAGATCCAAGAGACCCAGTACTTC.